This T cell receptor beta chain was captured in a study of T cells in Graves' hyperthyroidism and ophthalmopathy. Study outcomes and limitations: Ophthalmopathy was predicted by the model a median of about 6.7 months ahead of onset. Blood also held most thyroid clonotypes expanded beyond 0.001.

This clonotype showed up just a few times. What it binds is not known. The investigators amplified TCR beta CDR3 regions from RNA transcripts. TCR CDR3 underwent first-round RT-PCR with the HTBI primer set. TCRdb re-analysed the multiplex PCR reads in MiXCR, keeping a single row per CDR3 protein. The table has 550,000 to 600,000 distinct CDR3 sequences, 11% to 15% seen once. V was pared by 8 bases and J by 6 bases, with 13 bases between. This CDR3 spans 13 amino acids. The V gene's germline CDR1 is LGHNA and CDR2 YNFKEQ. V and J are TRBV4-2 and TRBJ1-4; D may be TRBD1 (6 bases). The specimen was blood. This TCR was sampled from a woman under 30 with Graves' ophthalmopathy. CDR3 region: CASGAGAYEKLFF. The DNA for the CDR3 is TGTGCCAGCGGTGCAGGGGCCTATGAAAAACTGTTTTTT.